The source of this T cell receptor (beta chain) is a study of CXCR3-negative and CXCR3-positive naive CD8 T cells. Study-level results: Naive cells that were CXCR3-positive had more hydrophobic TRB CDR3s (compared with CXCR3-negative naive cells).

Libraries of TRB cDNA were made by 5' RACE and carried UMIs. TCRdb reworked the 5' RACE reads into one entry per CDR3 protein, no DNA. The listing contains over 95,000 distinct CDR3 sequences. CDR1 is SGHVS, CDR2 FNYEAQ, per germline. The CDR3 is 14 residues long. In the case of this clonotype: What it binds is unknown.

This receptor was obtained from a human donor in good health. Some clones in this sample may be carry-over from other donors' samples. Material for sequencing was naive CXCR3+ CD8+ T cells from blood. The subset here: CD45RO-CCR7+CD27+CD95- naive CD8+ T cells expressing CXCR3 (TNR3+). The chain couples TRBV7-6 to TRBJ1-1; TCRdb's D call of TRBD1 is untestable without DNA. Here the CDR3 reads CASSLEMGADEAFF.